The 10 T cell receptor beta chains reported below all come from one sample, sequenced in a study of vaccination and CD4 T cells after COVID-19. Antigens for these TCRs are unknown. The assay that was used to sequence DNA from cultured CD4+ T cells was the Oncomine TCR Beta short-read assay. Via MiXCR, TCRdb re-called the PCR reads, giving one row per CDR3 protein. The table shows tens of thousands of distinct CDR3 sequences, with roughly 54% occurring only once. Treatment in this sample: roughly ten-day PBMC culture with coronavirus spike peptide pools or control peptides (ViraFEST assay). Sequencing was done on a sample of CD4+ T cells from blood, cultured in vitro. Every receptor here comes from a human donor who had recovered from COVID-19.

This clonotype was picked up a small number of times. The rearrangement links TRBV7-9 to TRBJ1-1, with D unresolved. V lost 3 bases to trimming and J lost 0 bases, with 11 bases between them. The CDR3 totals 15 residues. Germline V gene data show CDR1 as SEHNR and CDR2 as FQNEAQ (reference sequence). The CDR3 sequence is CASSFSVGMNTEAFF. The CDR3 coding sequence is TGTGCCAGCAGCTTCAGTGTAGGGATGAACACTGAAGCTTTCTTT.

The chain links TRBV7-2 to TRBJ1-4; D uncertain. CDR1 and CDR2 from the germline V gene are SGHTA and FQGNSA. V dropped 5 bases and J dropped 4 bases, with 11 bases sitting between them. The CDR3 extends over 14 amino acids. The DNA of the CDR3 is TGTGCCAGCAGCCGCCGGGCGTTTAATGAAAAACTGTTTTTT. It yields the protein CASSRRAFNEKLFF.

This clonotype was observed a few times. J is TRBJ1-5 and V is TRBV27; D is perhaps TRBD1 (6 bases). From germline, CDR1 is MNHEY and CDR2 SMNVEV (reference sequence). This CDR3 is built from 15 residues. V lost 6 bases, J lost 2 bases, and 14 bases lay in between. CDR3 coding DNA: TGTGCCAGCAGATCATACAGGGATCGCAATCAGCCCCAGCATTTT. Its translation: CASRSYRDRNQPQHF.

The count of this clonotype is one. The rearrangement uses TRBV18 and TRBJ1-3; D gene unclear. CDR3 length: 15 amino acids. The V and J ends lost 0 bases and 4 bases respectively, with 10 bases between them. The germline V gene has CDR1 KGHSH and CDR2 LQKENI. CDR3 loop: CASSPPVPEGNTIYF. In DNA, the CDR3 is TGTGCCAGCTCACCACCGGTACCGGAGGGAAACACCATATATTTT.

J is TRBJ2-6 and V is TRBV6-1; D not resolved. V shed 5 bases and J shed 3 bases, with 11 bases lying between them. Germline V CDR1 and CDR2: MNHNS, SASEGT. The length of the CDR3 is 15 residues. CDR3 DNA sequence: TGTGCCAGCAGTCGGCGGTCTCTTGGGGCCAACGTCCTGACTTTC. Amino acid sequence: CASSRRSLGANVLTF.

The chain links TRBV2 to TRBJ2-1; TRBD1 might be the D (6 bases). CDR3 length: 10 residues. V lost 6 bases and J lost 13, with 10 bases in between. Looked up from germline, CDR1 is SNHLY and CDR2 is FYNNEI. CDR3 amino acids: CASRQGAQFF. The CDR3 coding sequence is TGTGCCAGCAGACAGGGAGCTCAGTTCTTC.

The chain has TRBV20-1 and TRBJ2-3; the D call may be TRBD1 or TRBD2 (6 bases each). The V gene's germline CDR1 is DFQATT and CDR2 SNEGSKA (reference sequence). This CDR3 is built from 12 residues. Between the trimmed V and J ends, which lost 6 bases and 5 bases, there was a span of 12 bases. CDR3 in amino acids: CSAGGRVDTQYF. The CDR3 region has the DNA TGCAGTGCAGGGGGGCGGGTAGATACGCAGTATTTT.

The rearrangement links TRBV7-3 to TRBJ2-5; D remains ambiguous. Trimming left V 0 bases short and J 1 base short, with 3 bases between. CDR1 and CDR2 (germline): SGHTA, FQGTGA. This CDR3 comprises 13 residues. CDR3 sequence (DNA): TGTGCCAGCAGCTTAACCTTCCAAGAGACCCAGTACTTC. Translation: CASSLTFQETQYF.

This clonotype was seen a handful of times. The chain recombines TRBV6-2 or TRBV6-3 with TRBJ1-2; 7 bases match TRBD1. The trim removed 7 bases at V and 3 bases at J, leaving 11 bases unmatched. The germline V gene encodes CDR1 MNHEY and CDR2 SVGEGT. The CDR3 covers 15 residues. In DNA, the CDR3 is TGTGCCAGCACCGATCCGGGCAGGGGGGACTATGGCTACACCTTC. It encodes CASTDPGRGDYGYTF.

This rearrangement joins TRBV7-9 to TRBJ2-3; 7 positions agree with TRBD2. Germline V gives CDR1 SEHNR, CDR2 FQNEAQ (reference sequence). J gave up 1 base and V 4 bases, and 8 bases lay outside the gene matches. This CDR3 is 16 amino acids long. The CDR3 nucleotides are TGTGCCAGCAGCTCCTGGACTAGACGGCGCACAGATACGCAGTATTTT. This translates into CASSSWTRRRTDTQYF.